This T cell receptor (beta chain) was found in a study of T-cell reconstitution after alpha-beta-depleted transplantation in children. Whole-study findings and limits: After transplant, at about two months, alpha-beta T cells were reportedly derived from several hundred expanded graft clones. Surviving recipient cells, namely T cells and thymic progenitors, were the source of high day-60 TCRbeta diversity in some patients.

A library of TCRbeta sequences, prepared with unique molecular identifiers, was generated. MiXCR was run by TCRdb on the PCR reads, yielding one entry per CDR3 protein. This table has 190,000 or so distinct CDR3 sequences, 6.3% appearing once. Points on this clonotype: What it binds is not known.

The sequence came from a girl in the first two years of life with combined immunodeficiency, due to receive a stem cell transplant. Specimen: PBMCs, collected before TCRalphabeta/CD19-depleted stem cell transplant.

The DNA for the CDR3 is TGTGCCAGCAGCTTGGACCCACCGAGGGAGGGCTACACCTTC. Translated: CASSLDPPREGYTF. The chain employs TRBV5-6 and TRBJ1-2; D gene uncertain. The CDR3 totals 14 residues. V lost 0 bases, J lost 8 bases, and 14 bases lay in between. Germline V gives CDR1 SGHDT, CDR2 YYEEEE.